The 18 T cell receptor beta chains below were found in one sample sequenced in a study of blood T cell repertoires in COVID-19. The protocol was immunoSEQ multiplex PCR, while the TCRdb copy is restricted to in-frame clones and leaves out a portion. The repertoire includes over 90,000 clones, more than 75% of them detected once, and roughly 10% sits in the top ten. Source material: peripheral blood. These receptors were collected from a man aged 55 to 70 with active or convalescent COVID-19.

This rearrangement joins TRBV19 to TRBJ1-2, with TRBD1 identical over 7 bases. The germline gives CDR1 LNHDA, CDR2 SQIVND (reference sequence). This CDR3 comprises 15 residues. V lost 5 bases to trimming and J lost 4 bases; unmatched junction nucleotides: 10. Here the CDR3 DNA reads TGTGCCAGTAGTCCCCGACAGGGAAGGGGCTATGGCTACACCTTC. This codes for CASSPRQGRGYGYTF.

This clone is medium-sized by share. The chain employs TRBV7-9 and TRBJ2-3; no reliable D call. The germline gives CDR1 SEHNR, CDR2 FQNEAQ (reference sequence). This CDR3 has 11 amino acids. V was clipped by 2 bases and J by 7 bases, with 4 bases between them. CDR3 sequence (DNA): TGTGCCAGCAGCTTATTAAATACGCAGTATTTT. This codes for CASSLLNTQYF.

CDR3 sequence: CASSQAGAWNEQFF. The CDR3 nucleotides read TGCGCCAGCAGCCAAGCGGGAGCCTGGAATGAGCAGTTCTTC. The chain carries TRBV4-1 and TRBJ2-1, with TRBD2 as a possible D gene (6 bases). The V end was cut by 1 base, the J end by 7 bases, with 11 bases between. CDR3 length: 14 amino acids. Germline loops: CDR1 MGHRA, CDR2 YSYEKL.

The chain carries TRBV11-2 and TRBJ1-6; 9 nucleotides agree with TRBD1. CDR1 and CDR2 from the germline V gene are SGHAT and FQNNGV. The length of the CDR3 is 15 residues. V shed 4 bases, J shed 5 bases, and the junction held 3 bases outside the gene matches. The CDR3, as DNA: TGTGCCAGCAGCTCACGACAGGGGGATAATTCACCCCTCCACTTT. Translating it yields CASSSRQGDNSPLHF.

V gene TRBV5-1 combines with J gene TRBJ1-1; D uncertain. V lost 4 bases and J lost 4, with 14 bases in between. The CDR3 spans 14 residues. Looked up from germline, CDR1 is SGHRS and CDR2 is YFSETQ. CDR3 residues: CASSELTGGTEAFF. The CDR3 nucleotides read TGCGCCAGCAGCGAATTGACGGGAGGCACTGAAGCTTTCTTT.

This chain's CDR3 is CATSRDRHSTEAFF. As DNA, the CDR3 is TGTGCCACCAGCAGAGATAGACACTCCACTGAAGCTTTCTTT. The J gene is TRBJ1-1, the V gene TRBV15, with D uncertain. From germline, CDR1 is LNHNV and CDR2 YYDKDF (reference sequence). The V and J ends lost 0 bases and 4 bases respectively, with 9 bases between them. The CDR3 consists of 14 residues.

The rearrangement joins TRBV28 to TRBJ2-1, with 7 nucleotides matching TRBD2. CDR3 length: 14 amino acids. In germline, CDR1 is MDHEN, CDR2 SYDVKM. V gave up 7 bases and J gave up 7 bases; unmatched junction bases: 10. CDR3 sequence (DNA): TGTGCCAGCATCAGACTAGCCGCCCATAATGAGCAGTTCTTC. The encoded protein is CASIRLAAHNEQFF.

The genes are TRBV5-4 and TRBJ1-6; 8 nucleotides agree with TRBD1. CDR1 is SGHNT, CDR2 YYREEE, per germline (reference sequence). Unmatched junction bases numbered 6, after V lost 2 bases and J lost 8 bases. The CDR3 totals 15 residues. CDR3 region: CASSFRDRRDSPLHF. CDR3 nucleotide sequence: TGTGCCAGCAGCTTTAGGGACAGGAGGGATTCACCCCTCCACTTT.

This clone occurred a few times. The V call is TRBV6-1, the J call TRBJ1-3, with 8 bases that match TRBD1. Germline V gene sequence: CDR1 MNHNS, CDR2 SASEGT. The CDR3 covers 16 residues. V trimming: 4 bases; J trimming: 2 bases; junction bases outside the gene matches: 7. The CDR3 sequence is CASSAGQGSPGNTIYF. The CDR3 DNA reads as TGTGCCAGCAGTGCCGGACAGGGCTCCCCTGGAAACACCATATATTTT.

This sequence joins TRBV10-1 and TRBJ1-5, with a weak D call TRBD1 (6 bases). This CDR3 is built from 13 residues. The germline gives CDR1 WNHNN, CDR2 SYGVQD (reference sequence). With 2 bases removed from V and 4 bases from J, the gap between germline ends came to 6 bases. This chain's CDR3 is CASSETGNQPQHF. CDR3 DNA: TGCGCCAGCAGTGAGACAGGGAATCAGCCCCAGCATTTT.

The table lists this clone with a few counts. The chain has TRBV6-2 or TRBV6-3 and TRBJ2-3; 8 bases match TRBD1. The CDR3 length is 13 residues. CDR1 and CDR2 from the germline V gene are MNHEY and SVGEGT. V lost 5 bases, J lost 8 bases, and 6 bases stayed unmatched. CDR3 sequence reads: CASSKDRGGTQYF. As DNA, the CDR3 is TGTGCCAGCAGTAAAGACAGGGGCGGTACGCAGTATTTT.

J is TRBJ2-7 and V is TRBV15; 13 bases line up with TRBD2. The CDR3 has 16 amino acids. V gave up 0 bases and J gave up 3 bases; unmatched junction bases: 2. CDR1 and CDR2 (germline): LNHNV, YYDKDF (reference sequence). The CDR3 DNA follows: TGTGCCACCAGCAGAGAGGGACTAGCGGGGTTCTACGAGCAGTACTTC. This sequence encodes CATSREGLAGFYEQYF. The full variable domain, in which reference TRBV15 and TRBJ2-7 provide the parts outside the CDR3, is DAMVIQNPRYQVTQFGKPVTLSCSQTLNHNVMYWYQQKSSQAPKLLFHYYDKDFNNEADTPDNFQSRRPNTSFCFLDIRSPGLGDTAMYLCATSREGLAGFYEQYFGPGTRLTVT.

The chain joins TRBV7-9 to TRBJ2-3; the match to TRBD1 covers 7 bases. This CDR3 contains 15 residues. J was trimmed by 0 bases and V by 5 bases; bases with no gene match: 5. Germline V gene sequence: CDR1 SEHNR, CDR2 FQNEAQ (reference sequence). CDR3: CASSGDSPSTDTQYF. CDR3 coding DNA: TGTGCCAGCAGCGGGGACAGTCCGAGCACAGATACGCAGTATTTT.

This clone occurred a few times. This chain joins TRBV10-2 and TRBJ2-3; 11 bases match TRBD2. J was trimmed by 4 bases and V by 10 bases; bases with no gene match: 10. This CDR3 spans 15 amino acids. Per the germline V gene, CDR1 is WSHSY and CDR2 is SAAADI. CDR3 region: CATTSGRLSADTQYF. CDR3 DNA: TGCGCCACTACTAGCGGGAGACTCAGTGCAGATACGCAGTATTTT.

V is TRBV11-3 and J is TRBJ1-2; 8 positions agree with TRBD1. CDR1 and CDR2 from the germline V gene are SGHNT and YENEEA. V trimming: 1 base; J trimming: 4 bases; junction bases outside the gene matches: 2. The CDR3 is 14 residues long. As DNA, the CDR3 is TGTGCCAGCAGCTTAGGACAGGGGCCCTATGGCTACACCTTC. Protein: CASSLGQGPYGYTF.

This chain connects TRBV9 to TRBJ2-5; D gene unclear. Trimming left V 0 bases short and J 5 bases short, with 11 bases between. This CDR3 region has 14 residues. Germline CDR1 SGDLS, CDR2 YYNGEE. The CDR3 sequence: CASSVGSLRETQYF. DNA for the CDR3: TGTGCCAGCAGCGTAGGGAGTTTGCGGGAGACCCAGTACTTC.

This chain joins TRBV14 and TRBJ2-1, with a weak D call TRBD2 (7 bases). V dropped 4 bases and J dropped 6 bases, with 13 bases sitting between them. The CDR3 consists of 14 residues. Germline CDR1 SGHDN, CDR2 FVKESK. In DNA form, the CDR3 reads TGTGCCAGCAGCCGGACTAGAGGGGGCAATGAGCAGTTCTTC. Its protein product is CASSRTRGGNEQFF.

The sample holds one count of this clone. This rearrangement joins TRBV12-3 or TRBV12-4 to TRBJ1-2, with D perhaps matching TRBD1 (5 bases). V lost 0 bases, J lost 4 bases, and 6 bases lay in between. The CDR3 is made up of 13 amino acids. The CDR3 spells CASSLATAYGYTF. In DNA form, the CDR3 reads TGTGCCAGCAGTTTAGCGACAGCCTATGGCTACACCTTC.